The 13 T cell receptor beta chains below were found in one sample sequenced in a study of blood T cell repertoires in COVID-19. Some clones are missing from TCRdb's copy, which holds only in-frame ones; the method was immunoSEQ multiplex PCR. The sample records roughly 300,000 clones, more than 75% being singletons. Sequencing was carried out using peripheral blood. These receptors all come from a woman in her forties who had recovered from COVID-19.

The J gene is TRBJ2-5, the V gene TRBV5-1; tentatively, D is TRBD1 (6 bases). The CDR3 runs to 14 residues. The germline gives CDR1 SGHRS, CDR2 YFSETQ. Trimming cost V 0 bases and J 6 bases, with 12 bases left between them. In DNA form, the CDR3 reads TGCGCCAGCAGCTTGGCAGGGGTTGGGAAGACCCAGTACTTC. Amino acids: CASSLAGVGKTQYF.

The chain has TRBV28 and TRBJ2-1; tentatively, D is TRBD2 (6 bases). CDR3 length: 12 residues. V lost 7 bases and J lost 4, with 8 bases in between. The germline gives CDR1 MDHEN, CDR2 SYDVKM. This CDR3 is CASMEGYNEQFF. The CDR3 DNA reads as TGTGCCAGCATGGAGGGATACAATGAGCAGTTCTTC.

A single count supports this clone. The rearrangement uses TRBV6-5 and TRBJ1-3, with 7 bases identical to TRBD1. Germline CDR1 and CDR2: MNHEY and SVGAGI. There are 14 residues in the CDR3. Trimming removed 10 bases from V and 0 bases from J; junction bases left unmatched: 6. CDR3 sequence: CATTGPFSGNTIYF. Here the CDR3 DNA reads TGTGCCACGACAGGGCCCTTCTCTGGAAACACCATATATTTT.

The chain carries TRBV30 and TRBJ2-3; D might be TRBD2 (5 bases). The germline V gene encodes CDR1 GTSNPN and CDR2 SVGIG (reference sequence). The CDR3 spans 16 residues. Trimming left V 2 bases short and J 0 bases short, with 15 bases between. The CDR3 is CAWSWRPLTSTDTQYF. The CDR3 nucleotides read TGTGCCTGGAGTTGGAGGCCCTTAACTAGCACAGATACGCAGTATTTT.

The V gene is TRBV3-1 (or the pseudogene TRBV3-2), the J gene TRBJ1-5, with D perhaps matching TRBD1 (6 bases). V was trimmed by 0 bases and J by 1 base, leaving 13 bases between them. The CDR3 sequence is 17 residues long. CDR1 and CDR2 from the germline V gene are LGHDT and YNNKEL (reference sequence). CDR3 in amino acids: CASSQDNFGGSNQPQHF. CDR3 DNA sequence: TGTGCCAGCAGCCAAGATAACTTTGGGGGCAGCAATCAGCCCCAGCATTTT.

This clone is a singleton in its sample. This chain uses TRBV19 with TRBJ2-3; D remains ambiguous. V was shortened by 5 bases and J by 0 bases, with 12 bases between the two germline ends. This CDR3 region has 15 residues. From germline, CDR1 is LNHDA and CDR2 SQIVND (reference sequence). CDR3 nucleotides: TGTGCCAGTAGTTCGTCAGTCCTGAGCACAGATACGCAGTATTTT. Protein sequence: CASSSSVLSTDTQYF.

This rearrangement joins TRBV5-6 to TRBJ2-4, with D hard to call. Trimming removed 4 bases at V and 0 bases at J, with 5 bases between. CDR1 is SGHDT, CDR2 YYEEEE, per germline. The CDR3 spans 13 residues. CDR3 loop: CASSLIAKNIQYF. The CDR3 coding sequence is TGTGCCAGCAGCCTAATAGCCAAAAACATTCAGTACTTC.

The chain joins TRBV10-3 to TRBJ1-6, with no clear D. Trimming pared 0 bases from V and 5 bases from J, leaving 17 bases between. The CDR3 spans 18 residues. Germline-derived CDR1 and CDR2 are ENHRY and SYGVKD. The CDR3 DNA follows: TGTGCCATCAGTGAGTCGCCGGGGTTCCGAAAAGATAATTCACCCCTCCACTTT. As protein: CAISESPGFRKDNSPLHF.

J is TRBJ2-7 and V is TRBV9, with 7 bases that match TRBD1. The V gene end was trimmed by 3 bases and the J gene end by 0 bases; junction bases not matched to a gene: 3. CDR3 length: 14 residues. The germline V gene encodes CDR1 SGDLS and CDR2 YYNGEE. CDR3: CASSGGQTSYEQYF. CDR3 bases: TGTGCCAGCAGCGGGGGACAGACCTCCTACGAGCAGTACTTC.

As to this clone: The sample holds other DNA sequences that translate to the same CDR3. J is TRBJ1-5 and V is TRBV2, with TRBD1 as a possible D gene (5 bases). With 4 bases removed from V and 4 bases from J, the gap between germline ends came to 14 bases. This CDR3 has 15 residues. Germline assignment: CDR1 SNHLY and CDR2 FYNNEI. CDR3 coding DNA: TGTGCCAGCAGTGCCGGCAGGGTAGGGAATCAGCCCCAGCATTTT. As protein: CASSAGRVGNQPQHF.

This clone has a single count. The chain employs TRBV2 and TRBJ2-1; 7 positions agree with TRBD1. The trim removed 7 bases at V and 2 bases at J, leaving 8 bases unmatched. The CDR3 contains 15 residues. The germline CDR1 and CDR2 sequences are SNHLY and FYNNEI. The CDR3 DNA reads as TGTGCCAGCACCGGGACAGTTAAGGCCTACAATGAGCAGTTCTTC. It yields the protein CASTGTVKAYNEQFF.

The chain carries TRBV19 and TRBJ2-7; the D gene is possibly TRBD1 (6 bases). The germline CDR1 and CDR2 sequences are LNHDA and SQIVND (reference sequence). This CDR3 has 12 residues. V lost 6 bases and J lost 1, with 7 bases in between. CDR3 sequence reads: CASRDRSYEQYF. The CDR3 DNA sequence: TGTGCCAGTAGGGACAGATCCTACGAGCAGTACTTC.

The rearrangement links TRBV5-6 to TRBJ1-5; no definite D call. Germline V gene lookup returns CDR1 SGHDT and CDR2 YYEEEE. The length of the CDR3 is 14 residues. V gave up 2 bases and J gave up 3 bases, with 9 bases separating them. CDR3 sequence: CASSFRGFNQPQHF. The DNA of the CDR3 is TGTGCCAGCAGCTTCCGGGGTTTCAATCAGCCCCAGCATTTT.